This entry is about one TCR beta chain. This receptor's antigen is unknown. The input lacks base qualities; no much larger clone sits a single base away. Using the deep immunoSEQ assay, multiplex PCR amplified TCR CDR3 regions from genomic DNA. Genomic DNA extracted from each cell subset was distributed evenly over all wells of several immunoSEQ 96-well plates, and each plate served as one replicate. For sorted subsets, around 200 ng genomic DNA, equal to tens of thousands of T cell genomes, was loaded into each replicate PCR. Purified libraries were measured with a Qubit 3.0 fluorometer, size-checked on a Bioanalyzer 2100, and measured again with the KAPA Library Quantification kit. Every immunoSEQ 96-well plate was sequenced on a dedicated single-read 150-cycle Illumina NextSeq 550 flow cell. The source study handled its data this way. Because only junctional sequences without quality scores were contained in the immunoSEQ output, filtering matching that applied to full-length reads could not be performed. Sequences were annotated with PyIR, a Python wrapper for IgBLAST v1.9, and V/J genes and CDR3 were assigned using IMGT germline references. Any read was removed if the V/J assignment was weak (E-value above 1e-6), the CDR3 was missing, or the read contained stop codons, out-of-frame junctions, or ambiguous translated residues. A V3J clonotype was defined by an identical inferred V gene, J gene, and CDR3 amino acid sequence. To compute the percentage overlap between repertoires, the number of shared unique clonotypes was divided by the size of the smaller repertoire. RTK rarefaction, the Chao1 estimator, and Recon v2.1 estimates of unobserved clonotypes were used to assess repertoire richness. For all TCRbeta clonotypes obtained by the gDNA method from a few donors, generation probabilities were computed with OLGA. Held by TCRdb, this immuneACCESS table contains in-frame sequences only and omits some clones. Under half of the omission traces to an unresolved V gene where checked; the cause of the rest is unknown. The V and J calls and clone size come from that table; D and trimming were worked out from the DNA. For this sample there are fewer than 850,000 clones; around 91% appear just once. 30% to 40% of the sample rests with the top ten.

The donors were healthy, HIV-negative adults with no recently reported acute infections or vaccinations. Every donor was a Caucasian adult living in Nashville, Tennessee, USA. The CD8 memory samples were a combination of magnetically selected CD45RO+ cells and CCR7-negative CD45RA+ effector memory (TemRA) cells. Blood was obtained by leukapheresis, after which PBMCs were separated by Ficoll-Histopaque density gradient centrifugation and cryopreserved in liquid nitrogen vapor phase. Analytical flow cytometry was used to check the purity and quantity of each magnetically sorted T cell population. Each sorted fraction had its genomic DNA isolated and then quantified by UV absorbance on a Nanodrop 2000c. V sheds 3 bases and J sheds 4 bases, leaving 15 bases between their ends. The germline V gene yields MDHEN for CDR1 and SYDVKM for CDR2. Including cysteine and phenylalanine, the CDR3 has 15 amino acids. Only the CDR3 DNA is retained, 45 bases long and in frame from the first base.

The data derive from a study of shared clonotypes between healthy human individuals (TCRdb year 2020). Notes on the research overall: The cohort included a few men and a couple of women between 18 and 49 years of age. Blood TCR repertoires of about 5 healthy adults were deeply sequenced to estimate repertoire size and the extent of clonotype sharing between individuals. Libraries were prepared and TCR repertoires were sequenced by different laboratories using diverse techniques, in order to increase sequencing depth and limit assay-specific biases. Per donor, three plates each were used for CD4 naive and CD4 memory, two for CD8 naive, and one for CD8 memory. Each donor's leukapheresis produced roughly between roughly 0.85 and 10 billion PBMCs. On the study overall, not on this receptor specifically: When several donors were compared, the shared fraction of clonotypes was 5% to 6.5% for naive CD4, approximately 3.3% for naive CD8, more than 2% for memory CD4, and around 0.4% for memory CD8. Even with the large sequencing depth, rarefaction of the sorted-subset datasets indicated that sequencing was incomplete. Based on pairwise subsampling, the degree of clonotype sharing among donors was expected to be affected by sequencing depth. Compared with non-shared clonotypes, clonotypes shared by all four sorted-subset donors had higher generation probabilities. Larger estimated clonotype richness was generally found for naive subsets than for memory subsets. The genetic and exposure-history diversity represented was limited by the small number of donors. Sampling was restricted to blood, and TCR repertoires in tissues likely differ from the TCR repertoires found in blood.

The rearranged segments are TRBV28 and TRBJ1-1; D gene: possibly TRBD1, on 6 matching bases. The TCR comes from a man between 18 and 35 years old in good health. Some clones in this sample may be carry-over from other donors' samples. The sample comprised memory CD8+ T cells from PBMCs. Interpreted using the paper, the cell subset or site label stands for: CD45RO+ cells pooled with CCR7-negative TemRA cells. The nucleotide sequence reads TGTGCCAGCAGTTTGTCGCCAGGGGAGGGCACTGAAGCTTTCTTT. It specifies CASSLSPGEGTEAFF.